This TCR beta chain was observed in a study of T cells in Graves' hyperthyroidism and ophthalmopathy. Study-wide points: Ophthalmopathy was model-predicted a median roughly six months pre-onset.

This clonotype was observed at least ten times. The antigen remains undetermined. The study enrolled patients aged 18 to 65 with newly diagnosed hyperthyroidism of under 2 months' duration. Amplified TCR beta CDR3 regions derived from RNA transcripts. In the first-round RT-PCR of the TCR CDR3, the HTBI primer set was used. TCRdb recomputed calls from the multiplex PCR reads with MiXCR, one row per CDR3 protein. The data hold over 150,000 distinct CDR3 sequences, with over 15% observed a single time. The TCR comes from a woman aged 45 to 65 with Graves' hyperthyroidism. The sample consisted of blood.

CDR3 DNA: TGTGCCAGCAGTGAATTGGGGGATGGCTACACCTTC. It yields the protein CASSELGDGYTF. The chain couples TRBV6-1 to TRBJ1-2; possible D gene TRBD1, 5 bases. Per the germline V gene, CDR1 is MNHNS and CDR2 is SASEGT. The CDR3 totals 12 residues. V lost 2 bases and J 6 bases, leaving 7 bases between the germline ends.